The following is a T cell receptor beta chain sequence with its context. The antigen remains undetermined. This specimen belongs to a study of T cell repertoires in cytomegalovirus infection. On the study more broadly: Shared public TCR beta signatures pointed to both CMV infection and a matching HLA type.

Findings of the study overall: Predominance within the ex vivo response was attributable to HLA-C-restricted CMV-specific TCR beta clonotypes. Cumulative frequency of public TCR beta families picked out carriers of CMV plus the relevant HLA.

TCRdb analysed the reads with MiXCR anew, one entry per CDR3 protein. This sample has some 680,000 distinct CDR3 sequences, with less than 40% found just once. Sequencing was carried out using PBMCs. This receptor was obtained from a human donor in good health (CMV status not recorded). Some clones in this sample may be carry-over from other donors' samples.

CDR3 amino acids: CASSLVRDEQFF. The CDR3 DNA follows: TGTGCCAGCAGCTTAGTGAGGGATGAGCAGTTCTTC. This sequence joins TRBV7-9 and TRBJ2-1; D may be TRBD2 (5 bases). This CDR3 spans 12 amino acids. CDR1 SEHNR and CDR2 FQNEAQ come from the germline V gene (reference sequence). V lost 1 base to trimming and J lost 8 bases, with 6 bases between them.